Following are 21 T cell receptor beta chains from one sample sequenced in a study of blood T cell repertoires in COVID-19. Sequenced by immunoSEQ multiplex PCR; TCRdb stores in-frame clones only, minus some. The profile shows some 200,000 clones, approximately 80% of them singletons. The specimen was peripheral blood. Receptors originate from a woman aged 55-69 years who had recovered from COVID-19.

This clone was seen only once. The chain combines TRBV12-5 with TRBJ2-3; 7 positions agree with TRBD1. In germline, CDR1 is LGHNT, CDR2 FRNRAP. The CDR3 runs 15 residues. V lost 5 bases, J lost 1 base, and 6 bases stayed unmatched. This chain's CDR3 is CASGPSTGRTDTQYF. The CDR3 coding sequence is TGTGCTAGTGGTCCGTCGACAGGGCGCACAGATACGCAGTATTTT.

The CDR3 protein is CSAGTFSGNTIYF. The CDR3 DNA follows: TGCAGCGCTGGGACATTCTCTGGAAACACCATATATTTT. J is TRBJ1-3 and V is TRBV29-1, with D possibly matching TRBD1 (6 bases). The ends were cut back, 7 bases at V and 0 bases at J, with 10 bases in the middle. Germline CDR1 and CDR2: SQVTM and ANQGSEA. The CDR3 covers 13 residues.

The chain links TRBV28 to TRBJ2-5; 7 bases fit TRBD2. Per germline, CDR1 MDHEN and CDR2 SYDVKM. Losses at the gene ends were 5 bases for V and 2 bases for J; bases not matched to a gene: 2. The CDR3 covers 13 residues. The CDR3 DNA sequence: TGTGCCAGCAGTGGGACTAAACAAGAGACCCAGTACTTC. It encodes CASSGTKQETQYF.

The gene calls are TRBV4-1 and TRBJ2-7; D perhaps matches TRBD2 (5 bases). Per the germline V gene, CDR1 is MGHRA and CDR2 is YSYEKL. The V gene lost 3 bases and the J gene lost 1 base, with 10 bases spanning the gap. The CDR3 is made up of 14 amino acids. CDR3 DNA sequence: TGCGCCAGCAGCCAGGGAGACGGGTCCTACGAGCAGTACTTC. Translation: CASSQGDGSYEQYF.

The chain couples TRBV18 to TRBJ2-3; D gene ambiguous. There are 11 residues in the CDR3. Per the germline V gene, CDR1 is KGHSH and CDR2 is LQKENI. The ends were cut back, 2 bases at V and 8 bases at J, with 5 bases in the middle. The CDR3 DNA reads TGTGCCAGCTCACCAGAGGTTACGCAGTATTTT. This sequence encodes CASSPEVTQYF.

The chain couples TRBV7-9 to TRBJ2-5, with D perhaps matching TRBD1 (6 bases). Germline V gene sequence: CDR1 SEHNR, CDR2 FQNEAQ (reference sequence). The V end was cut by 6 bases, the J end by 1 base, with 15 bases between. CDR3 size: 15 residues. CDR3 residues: CASRPLRGPQETQYF. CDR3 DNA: TGTGCCAGCAGACCCCTCAGGGGCCCCCAAGAGACCCAGTACTTC.

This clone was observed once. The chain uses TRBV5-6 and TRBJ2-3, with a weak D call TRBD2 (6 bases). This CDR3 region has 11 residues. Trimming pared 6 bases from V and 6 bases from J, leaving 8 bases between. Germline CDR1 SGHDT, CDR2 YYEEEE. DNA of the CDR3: TGTGCCAGCACTCTAGCGGATACGCAGTATTTT. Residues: CASTLADTQYF.

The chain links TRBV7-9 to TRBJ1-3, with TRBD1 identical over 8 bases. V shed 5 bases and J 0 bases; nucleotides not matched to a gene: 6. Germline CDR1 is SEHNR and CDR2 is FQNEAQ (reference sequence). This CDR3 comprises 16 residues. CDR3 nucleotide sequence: TGTGCCAGCAGCGCCCGGGACAGGTCCTCTGGAAACACCATATATTTT. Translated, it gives CASSARDRSSGNTIYF. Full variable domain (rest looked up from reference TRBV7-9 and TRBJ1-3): DTGVSQNPRHKITKRGQNVTFRCDPISEHNRLYWYRQTLGQGPEFLTYFQNEAQLEKSRLLSDRFSAERPKGSFSTLEIQRTEQGDSAMYLCASSARDRSSGNTIYFGEGSWLTVV.

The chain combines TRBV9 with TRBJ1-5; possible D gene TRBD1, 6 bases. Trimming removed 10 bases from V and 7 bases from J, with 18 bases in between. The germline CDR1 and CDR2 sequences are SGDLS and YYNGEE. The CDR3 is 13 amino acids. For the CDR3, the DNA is TGTGCCCGCGGGGGGGGCGCGGGACAGCCCCAGCATTTT. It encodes CARGGGAGQPQHF.

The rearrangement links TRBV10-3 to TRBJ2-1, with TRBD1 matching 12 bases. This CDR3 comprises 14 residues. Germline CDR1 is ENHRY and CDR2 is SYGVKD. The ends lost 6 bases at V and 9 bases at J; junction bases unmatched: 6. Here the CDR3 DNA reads TGTGCCATCAGGCCGGGACAGGGGGCATCTGAGCAGTTCTTC. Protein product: CAIRPGQGASEQFF.

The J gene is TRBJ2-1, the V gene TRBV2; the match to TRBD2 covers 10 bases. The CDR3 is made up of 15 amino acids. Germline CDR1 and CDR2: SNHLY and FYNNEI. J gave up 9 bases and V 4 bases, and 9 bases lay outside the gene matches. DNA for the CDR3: TGTGCCAGCAGTGCAAGCGGGGGGGCCTCTGTTGAGCAGTTCTTC. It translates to CASSASGGASVEQFF.

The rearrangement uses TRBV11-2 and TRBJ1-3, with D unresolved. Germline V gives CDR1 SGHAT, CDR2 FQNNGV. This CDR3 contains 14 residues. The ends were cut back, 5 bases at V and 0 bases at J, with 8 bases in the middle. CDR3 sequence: CASSHGNSGNTIYF. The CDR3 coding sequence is TGTGCCAGCAGCCACGGGAACTCTGGAAACACCATATATTTT.

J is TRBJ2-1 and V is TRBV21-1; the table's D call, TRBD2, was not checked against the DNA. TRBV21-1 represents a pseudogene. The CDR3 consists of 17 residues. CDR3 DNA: TGTGCCAGCAGCCCATCCCAGGGACTACTACTATACAATGAGCAGTTCTTC. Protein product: CASSPSQGLLLYNEQFF.

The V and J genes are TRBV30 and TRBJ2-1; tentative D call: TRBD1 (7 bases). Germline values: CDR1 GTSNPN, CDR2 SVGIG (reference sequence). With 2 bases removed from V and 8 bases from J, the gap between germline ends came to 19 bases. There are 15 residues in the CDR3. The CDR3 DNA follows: TGTGCCTGGAGTCTAGTAGGAGGGGGCACCGATGAGCAGTTCTTC. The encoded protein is CAWSLVGGGTDEQFF.

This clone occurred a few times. The CDR3 spells CASSQMPGNTEAFF. In DNA form, the CDR3 reads TGCGCCAGCAGCCAAATGCCAGGGAACACTGAAGCTTTCTTT. This chain uses TRBV5-1 with TRBJ1-1; D is unresolved. The CDR3 runs to 14 residues. Germline CDR1 reads SGHRS; CDR2 reads YFSETQ. Trimming cost V 4 bases and J 1 base, with 11 bases left between them.

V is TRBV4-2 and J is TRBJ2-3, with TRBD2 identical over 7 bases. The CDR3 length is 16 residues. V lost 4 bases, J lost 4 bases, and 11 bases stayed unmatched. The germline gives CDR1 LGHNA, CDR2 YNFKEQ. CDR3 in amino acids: CASSRLEAGGADTQYF. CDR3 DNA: TGTGCCAGCAGCCGCCTGGAGGCTGGGGGGGCAGATACGCAGTATTTT.

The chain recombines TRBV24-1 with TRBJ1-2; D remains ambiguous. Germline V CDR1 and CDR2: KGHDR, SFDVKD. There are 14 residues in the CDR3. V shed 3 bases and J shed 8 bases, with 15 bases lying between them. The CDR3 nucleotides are TGTGCCACCAGTGATGCGTCGTCACTCGGGGGCTACACCTTC. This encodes CATSDASSLGGYTF.

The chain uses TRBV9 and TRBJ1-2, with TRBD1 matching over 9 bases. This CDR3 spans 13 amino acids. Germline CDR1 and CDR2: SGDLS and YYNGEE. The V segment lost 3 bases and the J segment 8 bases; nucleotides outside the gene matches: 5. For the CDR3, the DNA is TGTGCCAGCAGCGCGGGACAGGGTACGGGCTACACCTTC. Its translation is CASSAGQGTGYTF.

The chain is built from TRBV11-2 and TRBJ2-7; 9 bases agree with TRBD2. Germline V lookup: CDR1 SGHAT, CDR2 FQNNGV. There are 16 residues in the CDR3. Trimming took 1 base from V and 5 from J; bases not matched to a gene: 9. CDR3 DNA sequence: TGTGCCAGCAGCTTAGGGCGGGGGGGCATTTACGACGAGCAGTACTTC. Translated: CASSLGRGGIYDEQYF.

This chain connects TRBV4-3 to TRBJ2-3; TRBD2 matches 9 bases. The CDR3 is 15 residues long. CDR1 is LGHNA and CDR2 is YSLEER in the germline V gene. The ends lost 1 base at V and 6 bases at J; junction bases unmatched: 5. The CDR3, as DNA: TGCGCCAGCAGCCAAGGCCAGCGGGGGGAGGATACGCAGTATTTT. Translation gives CASSQGQRGEDTQYF.

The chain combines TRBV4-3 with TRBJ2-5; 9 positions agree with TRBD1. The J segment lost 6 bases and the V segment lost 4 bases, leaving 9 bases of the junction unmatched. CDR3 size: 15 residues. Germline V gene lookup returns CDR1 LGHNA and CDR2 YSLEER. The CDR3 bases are TGCGCCAGCAGCCTCGTAGACAGGGGGATAAAGACCCAGTACTTC. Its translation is CASSLVDRGIKTQYF.